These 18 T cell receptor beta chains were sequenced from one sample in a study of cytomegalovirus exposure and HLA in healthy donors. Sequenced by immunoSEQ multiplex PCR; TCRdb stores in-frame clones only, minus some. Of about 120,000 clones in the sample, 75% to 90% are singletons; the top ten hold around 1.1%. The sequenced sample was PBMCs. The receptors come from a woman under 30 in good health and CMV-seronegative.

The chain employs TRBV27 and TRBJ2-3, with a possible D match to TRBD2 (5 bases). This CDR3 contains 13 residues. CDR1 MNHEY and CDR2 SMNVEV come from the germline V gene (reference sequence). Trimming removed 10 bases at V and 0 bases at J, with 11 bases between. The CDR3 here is CATYSVSTDTQYF. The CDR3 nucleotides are TGTGCCACCTATAGCGTGAGCACAGATACGCAGTATTTT.

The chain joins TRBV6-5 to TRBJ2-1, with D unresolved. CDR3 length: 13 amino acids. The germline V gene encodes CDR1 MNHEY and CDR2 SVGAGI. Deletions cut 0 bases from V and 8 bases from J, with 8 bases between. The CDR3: CASSYSEAYEQFF. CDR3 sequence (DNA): TGTGCCAGCAGTTACTCGGAAGCGTATGAGCAGTTCTTC.

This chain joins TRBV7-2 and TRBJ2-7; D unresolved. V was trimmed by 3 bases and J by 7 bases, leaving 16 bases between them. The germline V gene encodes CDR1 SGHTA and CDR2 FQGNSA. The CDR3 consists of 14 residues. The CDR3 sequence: CASSFGQSLREQYF. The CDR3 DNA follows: TGTGCCAGCAGCTTTGGGCAGAGCCTACGAGAGCAGTACTTC.

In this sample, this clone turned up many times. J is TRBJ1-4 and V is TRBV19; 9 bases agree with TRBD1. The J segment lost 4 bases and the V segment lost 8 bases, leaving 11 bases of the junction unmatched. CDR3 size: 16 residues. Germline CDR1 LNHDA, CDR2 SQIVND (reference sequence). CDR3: CASSALLDRGNEKLFF. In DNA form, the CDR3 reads TGTGCCAGTTCTGCGTTGCTGGACAGGGGTAATGAAAAACTGTTTTTT.

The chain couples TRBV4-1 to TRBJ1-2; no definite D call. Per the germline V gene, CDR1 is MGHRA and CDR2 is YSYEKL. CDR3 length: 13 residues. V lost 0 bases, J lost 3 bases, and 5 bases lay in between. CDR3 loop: CASSQDRDYGYTF. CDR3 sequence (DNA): TGCGCCAGCAGCCAAGATCGAGACTATGGCTACACCTTC.

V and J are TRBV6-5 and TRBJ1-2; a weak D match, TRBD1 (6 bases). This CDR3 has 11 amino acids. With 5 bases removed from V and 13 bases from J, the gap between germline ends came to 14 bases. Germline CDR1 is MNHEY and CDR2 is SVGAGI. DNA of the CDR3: TGTGCCAGCAGTGGACAGAAACGGGTCACCTTC. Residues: CASSGQKRVTF.

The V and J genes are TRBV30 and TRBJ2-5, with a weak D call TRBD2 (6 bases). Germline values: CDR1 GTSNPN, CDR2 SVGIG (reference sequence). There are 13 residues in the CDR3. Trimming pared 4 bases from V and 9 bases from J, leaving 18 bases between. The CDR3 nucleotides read TGTGCCTGGACTAGCGTGTACTCGGACGCCCAGTACTTC. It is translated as CAWTSVYSDAQYF.

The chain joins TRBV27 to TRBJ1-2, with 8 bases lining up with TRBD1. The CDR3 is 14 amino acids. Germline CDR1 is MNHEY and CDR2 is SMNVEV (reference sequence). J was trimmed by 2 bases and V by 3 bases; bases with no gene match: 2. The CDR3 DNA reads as TGTGCCAGCAGTTTTACAGGGGGGAACTATGGCTACACCTTC. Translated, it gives CASSFTGGNYGYTF.

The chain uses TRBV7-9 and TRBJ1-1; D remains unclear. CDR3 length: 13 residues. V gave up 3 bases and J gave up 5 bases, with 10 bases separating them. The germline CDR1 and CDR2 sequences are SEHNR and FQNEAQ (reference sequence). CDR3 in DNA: TGTGCCAGCAGCTTGCTGGAGTCGACTGAAGCTTTCTTT. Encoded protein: CASSLLESTEAFF.

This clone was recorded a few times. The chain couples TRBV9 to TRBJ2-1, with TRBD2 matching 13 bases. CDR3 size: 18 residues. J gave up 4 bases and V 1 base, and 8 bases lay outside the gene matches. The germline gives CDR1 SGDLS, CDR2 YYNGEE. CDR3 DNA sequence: TGTGCCAGCAGCGTATCAGGACTAGCGGGAGCGGTTTACAATGAGCAGTTCTTC. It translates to CASSVSGLAGAVYNEQFF. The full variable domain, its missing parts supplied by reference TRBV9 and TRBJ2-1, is DSGVTQTPKHLITATGQRVTLRCSPRSGDLSVYWYQQSLDQGLQFLIQYYNGEERAKGNILERFSAQQFPDLHSELNLSSLELGDSALYFCASSVSGLAGAVYNEQFFGPGTRLTVL.

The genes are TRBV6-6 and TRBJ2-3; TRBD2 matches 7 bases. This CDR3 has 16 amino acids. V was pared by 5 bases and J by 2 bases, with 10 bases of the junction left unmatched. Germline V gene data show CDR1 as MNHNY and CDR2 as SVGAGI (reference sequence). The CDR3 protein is CASSQGRAGATDTQYF. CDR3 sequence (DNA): TGTGCCAGCAGTCAGGGCAGGGCGGGAGCCACAGATACGCAGTATTTT.

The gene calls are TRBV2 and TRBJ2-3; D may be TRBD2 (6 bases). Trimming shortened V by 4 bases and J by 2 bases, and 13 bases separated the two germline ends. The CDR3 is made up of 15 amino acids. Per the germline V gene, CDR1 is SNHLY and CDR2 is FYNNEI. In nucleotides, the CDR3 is TGTGCCAGCAGTGGGACGCGGGGTGCCACAGATACGCAGTATTTT. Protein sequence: CASSGTRGATDTQYF.

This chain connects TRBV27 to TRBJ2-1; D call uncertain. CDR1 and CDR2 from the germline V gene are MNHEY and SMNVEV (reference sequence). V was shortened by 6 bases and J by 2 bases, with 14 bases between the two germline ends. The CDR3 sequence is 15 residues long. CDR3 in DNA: TGTGCCAGCAGCCACCAACTTGGGCCCTACAATGAGCAGTTCTTC. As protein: CASSHQLGPYNEQFF.

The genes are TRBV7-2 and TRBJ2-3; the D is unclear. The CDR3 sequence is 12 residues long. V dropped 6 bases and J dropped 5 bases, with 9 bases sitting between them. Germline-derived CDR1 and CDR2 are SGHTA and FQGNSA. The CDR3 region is CASRGSGDTQYF. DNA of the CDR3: TGTGCCAGCAGAGGATCGGGAGATACGCAGTATTTT.

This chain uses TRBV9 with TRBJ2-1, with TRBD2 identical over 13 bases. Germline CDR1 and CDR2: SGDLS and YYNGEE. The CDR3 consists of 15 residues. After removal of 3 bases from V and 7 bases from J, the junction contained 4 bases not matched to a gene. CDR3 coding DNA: TGTGCCAGCAGCGCCGGGGGACTAGCGGGAAATGAGCAGTTCTTC. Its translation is CASSAGGLAGNEQFF.

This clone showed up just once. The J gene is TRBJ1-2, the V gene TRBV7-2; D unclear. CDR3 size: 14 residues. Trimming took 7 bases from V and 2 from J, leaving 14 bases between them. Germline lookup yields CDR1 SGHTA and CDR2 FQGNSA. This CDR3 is CASTPTRSNYGYTF. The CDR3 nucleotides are TGTGCCAGCACCCCGACGCGGTCCAACTATGGCTACACCTTC. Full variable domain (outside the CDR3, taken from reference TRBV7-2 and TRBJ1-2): GAGVSQSPSNKVTEKGKDVELRCDPISGHTALYWYRQSLGQGLEFLIYFQGNSAPDKSGLPSDRFSAERTGGSVSTLTIQRTQQEDSAVYLCASTPTRSNYGYTFGSGTRLTVV.

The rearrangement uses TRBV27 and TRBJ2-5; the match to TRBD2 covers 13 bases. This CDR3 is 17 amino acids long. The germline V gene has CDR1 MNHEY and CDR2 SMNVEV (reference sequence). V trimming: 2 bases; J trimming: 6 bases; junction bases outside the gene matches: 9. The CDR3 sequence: CASSLTRLAGGVKTQYF. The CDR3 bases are TGTGCCAGCAGTTTAACCAGACTAGCGGGAGGTGTAAAGACCCAGTACTTC.

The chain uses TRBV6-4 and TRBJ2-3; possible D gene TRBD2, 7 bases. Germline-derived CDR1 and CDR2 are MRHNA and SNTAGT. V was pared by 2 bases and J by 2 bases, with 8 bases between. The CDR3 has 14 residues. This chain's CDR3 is CASSDGGATDTQYF. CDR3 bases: TGTGCCAGCAGTGACGGGGGGGCCACAGATACGCAGTATTTT.